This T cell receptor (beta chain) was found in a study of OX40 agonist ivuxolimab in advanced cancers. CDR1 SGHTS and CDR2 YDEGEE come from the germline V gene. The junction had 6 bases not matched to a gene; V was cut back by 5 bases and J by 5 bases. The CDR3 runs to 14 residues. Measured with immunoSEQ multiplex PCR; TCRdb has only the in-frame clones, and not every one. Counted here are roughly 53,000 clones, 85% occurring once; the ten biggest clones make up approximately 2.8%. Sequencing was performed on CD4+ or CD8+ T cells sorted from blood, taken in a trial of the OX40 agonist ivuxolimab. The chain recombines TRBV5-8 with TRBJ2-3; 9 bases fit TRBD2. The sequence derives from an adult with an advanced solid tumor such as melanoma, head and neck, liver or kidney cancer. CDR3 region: CASSTGLAQDTQYF. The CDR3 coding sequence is TGTGCCAGCAGTACCGGACTAGCGCAAGATACGCAGTATTTT.